This T cell receptor (beta chain) emerged from a study of naive and memory T cell subsets. Study-wide findings and caveats: Naive and memory repertoire findings lacked a ground truth for validation. Activation and differentiation may alter RNA-based TCR counts. Especially in CD8 cells, naive repertoires contained a few larger clonotypes, possibly CD45RA-re-expressing memory cells. Naive and memory subsets had different power law exponents for TCR abundance.

Trimming cost V 8 bases and J 6 bases; bases outside gene matches: 12. CDR3 length equals 14 residues. In the case of this clonotype: Its target is not known.

Both TRBC1 and TRBC2 were covered by a beta constant-region primer of two equimolar oligonucleotides. Ligated cDNA was amplified by four rounds of PCR with nested alpha and beta constant-region primers and SP2. Ligation attached a single-stranded oligonucleotide with a 12-nucleotide UMI and the SP2 primer to the cDNA 3' end. TCRdb processed the UMI-ligation and nested PCR reads anew with MiXCR; each CDR3 protein has one entry. The table has about 99,000 distinct CDR3 sequences, around 13% seen once. The TCR was taken from a human donor in good health. Sample: naive CD8+ T cells from blood. The chain is built from TRBV12-3 or TRBV12-4 and TRBJ2-7, with 8 bases matching TRBD2. The CDR3 nucleotides are TGTGCCAGCTGTATAGCGGGGTTATTAATCGAGCAGTACTTC. The encoded protein is CASCIAGLLIEQYF.